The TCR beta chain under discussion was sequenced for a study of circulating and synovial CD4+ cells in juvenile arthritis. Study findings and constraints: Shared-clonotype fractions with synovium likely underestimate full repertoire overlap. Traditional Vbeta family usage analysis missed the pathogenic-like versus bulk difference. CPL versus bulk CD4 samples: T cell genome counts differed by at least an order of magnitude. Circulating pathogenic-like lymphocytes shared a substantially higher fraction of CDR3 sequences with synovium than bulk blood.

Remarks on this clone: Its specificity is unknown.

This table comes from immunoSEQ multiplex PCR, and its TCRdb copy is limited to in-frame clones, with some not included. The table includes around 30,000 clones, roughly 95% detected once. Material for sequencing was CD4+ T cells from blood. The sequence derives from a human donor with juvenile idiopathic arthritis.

The CDR3 reads CASSIVGRGDKNIQYF. In DNA form, the CDR3 reads TGTGCCAGTAGTATAGTTGGCAGGGGGGACAAAAACATTCAGTACTTC. V and J are TRBV19 and TRBJ2-4, with D possibly being TRBD1 (7 bases). Trimming left V 1 base short and J 3 bases short, with 13 bases between. The germline V gene encodes CDR1 LNHDA and CDR2 SQIVND (reference sequence). The CDR3 length is 16 residues. Complete variable domain (other parts from reference TRBV19 and TRBJ2-4): DGGITQSPKYLFRKEGQNVTLSCEQNLNHDAMYWYRQDPGQGLRLIYYSQIVNDFQKGDIAEGYSVSREKKESFPLTVTSAQKNPTAFYLCASSIVGRGDKNIQYFGAGTRLSVL.